This T cell receptor (beta chain) came from a study of blood T cells in healthy people across ages. Study-level points and caveats: Roughly linear age-related decline in beta diversity appeared, significant by age approximately 41.

The CDR3 is made up of 16 amino acids. V lost 3 bases and J lost 1; bases outside the gene matches: 8. Then a second PCR, running roughly 6 to 11 cycles, was carried out with a sample-barcoded 5' primer and a J-beta primer mix. With 12 random nucleotides, a template-switch adaptor tagged each individual cDNA molecule. From the 5' RACE reads, TCRdb called clonotypes with MiXCR, one entry per CDR3 protein. This repertoire shows under 800,000 distinct CDR3 sequences, around 21% found once; its top ten account for roughly 3.7%. On this clonotype: Its antigen is undetermined.

The chain recombines TRBV12-3 or TRBV12-4 with TRBJ2-7; 8 positions agree with TRBD2. Specimen: blood. The sequence derives from an older man in good health. The CDR3 DNA is TGTGCCAGCAGTTTTTATAGCGGGGAACTTTCCTACGAGCAGTACTTC. This translates into CASSFYSGELSYEQYF.